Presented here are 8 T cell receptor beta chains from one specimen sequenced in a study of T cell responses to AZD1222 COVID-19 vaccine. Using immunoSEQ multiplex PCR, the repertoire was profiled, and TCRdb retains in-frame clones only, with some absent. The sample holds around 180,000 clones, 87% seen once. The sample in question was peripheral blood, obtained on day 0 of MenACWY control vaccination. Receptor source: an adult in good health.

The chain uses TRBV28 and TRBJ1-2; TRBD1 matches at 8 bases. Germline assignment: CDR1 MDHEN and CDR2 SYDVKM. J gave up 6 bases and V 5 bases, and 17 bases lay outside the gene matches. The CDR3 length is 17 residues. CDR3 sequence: CASSPGQGGLGGDGYTF. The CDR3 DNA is TGTGCCAGCAGTCCCGGACAGGGAGGTCTGGGGGGGGATGGCTACACCTTC.

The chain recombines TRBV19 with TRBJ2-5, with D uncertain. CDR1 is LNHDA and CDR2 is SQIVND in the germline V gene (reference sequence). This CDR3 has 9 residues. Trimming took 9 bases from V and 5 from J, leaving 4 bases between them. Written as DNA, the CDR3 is TGTGCCAGACTTGAGACCCAGTACTTC. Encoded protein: CARLETQYF.

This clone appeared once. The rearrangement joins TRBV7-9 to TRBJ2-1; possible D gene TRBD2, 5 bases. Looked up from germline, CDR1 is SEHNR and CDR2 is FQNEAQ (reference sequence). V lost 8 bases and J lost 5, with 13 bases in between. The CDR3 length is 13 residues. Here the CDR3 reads CASAGLINNEQFF. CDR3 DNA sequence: TGTGCCAGCGCCGGACTCATCAACAATGAGCAGTTCTTC.

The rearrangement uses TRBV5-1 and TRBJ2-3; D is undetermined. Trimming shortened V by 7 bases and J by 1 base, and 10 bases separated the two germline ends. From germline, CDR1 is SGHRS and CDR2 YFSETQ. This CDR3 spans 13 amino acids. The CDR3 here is CASRASGTDTQYF. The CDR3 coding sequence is TGCGCCAGCCGAGCAAGTGGCACAGATACGCAGTATTTT. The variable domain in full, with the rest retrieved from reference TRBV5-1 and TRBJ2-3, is KAGVTQTPRYLIKTRGQQVTLSCSPISGHRSVSWYQQTPGQGLQFLFEYFSETQRNKGNFPGRFSGRQFSNSRSEMNVSTLELGDSALYLCASRASGTDTQYFGPGTRLTVL.

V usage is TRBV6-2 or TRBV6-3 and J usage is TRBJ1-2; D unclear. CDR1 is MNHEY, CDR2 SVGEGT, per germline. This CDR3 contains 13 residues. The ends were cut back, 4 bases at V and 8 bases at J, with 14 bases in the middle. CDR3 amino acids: CASSWTALRGYTF. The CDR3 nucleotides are TGTGCCAGCAGTTGGACCGCCCTTCGGGGCTACACCTTC.

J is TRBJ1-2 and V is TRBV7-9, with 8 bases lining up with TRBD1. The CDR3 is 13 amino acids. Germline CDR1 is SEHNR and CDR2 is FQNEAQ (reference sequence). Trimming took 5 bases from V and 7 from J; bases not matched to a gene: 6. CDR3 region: CASSQQGESGYTF. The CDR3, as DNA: TGTGCCAGCAGCCAACAGGGGGAAAGTGGCTACACCTTC.

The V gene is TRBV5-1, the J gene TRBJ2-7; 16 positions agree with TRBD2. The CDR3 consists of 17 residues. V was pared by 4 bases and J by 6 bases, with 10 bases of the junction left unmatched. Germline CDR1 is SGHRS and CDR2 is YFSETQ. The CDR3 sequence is CASSTGLAGGPLPEQYF. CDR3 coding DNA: TGCGCCAGCAGCACGGGACTAGCGGGGGGGCCCTTGCCCGAGCAGTACTTC. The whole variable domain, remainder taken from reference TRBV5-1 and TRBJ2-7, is KAGVTQTPRYLIKTRGQQVTLSCSPISGHRSVSWYQQTPGQGLQFLFEYFSETQRNKGNFPGRFSGRQFSNSRSEMNVSTLELGDSALYLCASSTGLAGGPLPEQYFGPGTRLTVT.

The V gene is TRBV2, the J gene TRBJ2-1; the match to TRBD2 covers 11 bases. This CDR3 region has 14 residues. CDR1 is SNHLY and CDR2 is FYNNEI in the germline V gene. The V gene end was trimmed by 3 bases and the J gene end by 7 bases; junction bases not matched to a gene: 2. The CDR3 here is CASSEWTSGNEQFF. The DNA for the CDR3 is TGTGCCAGCAGTGAGTGGACTAGCGGGAATGAGCAGTTCTTC.